This T cell receptor (beta chain) stems from a study of T-cell reconstitution after alpha-beta-depleted transplantation in children. This clonotype was seen repeatedly, ten times or more. The authors prepared the TCRbeta library with unique molecular identifiers. Using its own MiXCR run on the PCR reads, TCRdb lists one record per CDR3 protein. This table holds approximately 270,000 distinct CDR3 sequences, around 9.6% found once. The specimen comprised PBMCs from the stem cell graft donor, sampled from the stem cell graft. The receptor's source is a human donor who donated a stem cell graft to a child with SCID.

The DNA of the CDR3 is TGTGCCACCAGTGGACGGGGGACCGGGGAGCTGTTTTTT. Its translation is CATSGRGTGELFF. The J gene is TRBJ2-2, the V gene TRBV24-1; D is perhaps TRBD2 (6 bases). Trimming pared 5 bases from V and 5 bases from J, leaving 8 bases between. Per the germline V gene, CDR1 is KGHDR and CDR2 is SFDVKD. This CDR3 is built from 13 residues.